Included here is one TCR beta chain sequence, with context. This clonotype was seen a few times. There is no known antigen for this receptor. One base away there is no much larger clone; base qualities are not given. This sample was taken from a study of CD8 T cells in ankylosing spondylitis (dated by TCRdb to the late 2010s). Concerning the study at large: T cell receptor beta repertoires were profiled in healthy donors and ankylosing spondylitis patients so that disease-linked TCR variants could be found. The full study cohort was made up of 20 to 25 ankylosing spondylitis patients and roughly 98 healthy donors. Peripheral blood was sampled, and synovial fluid was additionally collected from ankylosing spondylitis patients.

The CDR3 numbers 14 residues from cysteine through phenylalanine. The sequence is cut down to CDR3 DNA, 42 bases in frame from base 1. The trim is 1 base for V and 5 bases for J, with a gap of 9 bases between the germline ends. Results and caveats for the whole study, not just this receptor: A TCR beta motif made up of roughly eight highly homologous amino acid variants appeared to be characteristic of blood from ankylosing spondylitis patients. The disease-linked clones showed a CD8+ phenotype and occurred at relatively low frequencies in peripheral blood. According to the report, matched synovial fluid samples from ankylosing spondylitis patients were significantly enriched for the disease-linked clones. Some of the motif variants had been reported before in the synovial fluid and blood of reactive arthritis patients, a finding that suggests common disease-initiation mechanisms.

The sequencer was an Illumina HiSeq 2500. Quantitative 5'-RACE with molecular barcodes was used to prepare TCR beta libraries. For the original study's pipeline: Disease-linked TCR variants were identified with a new computational method built on a probabilistic model of VDJ rearrangement. TCRdb's own reprocessing of the public reads used fastp at Q25 and MiXCR and kept productive beta chains. Each entry merges the rows of one CDR3 protein and shows their most common DNA and genes. TCRdb's processing, not the authors', yielded these V and J calls. For this sample the table gives some 840,000 distinct CDR3 sequences, of which approximately 10% were detected only once. In total, the top ten clones hold about 0.49% of the sample.

This receptor was taken from a male donor with ankylosing spondylitis. Sequencing was carried out using blood, either unsorted or a sorted T cell fraction (not recorded which). This sequence uses TRBV12-3 or TRBV12-4 and TRBJ2-1; the D gene lacks a confident call. The CDR3 sequence is CASSLGAGHNEQFF. The nucleotide sequence reads TGTGCCAGCAGTTTAGGGGCAGGACACAATGAGCAGTTCTTC.